One and the same sample provided the 24 T cell receptor beta chains below, sequenced in a study of CD8 T cells in ankylosing spondylitis. Each CDR3 protein is one row after TCRdb ran MiXCR on the 5' RACE reads. The sample records around 250,000 distinct CDR3 sequences, under 35% being singletons. The sequenced sample was blood, either unsorted or a sorted T cell fraction (not recorded which). Receptors were obtained from a male donor with ankylosing spondylitis or in good health (not recorded which).

In its sample, this clonotype was seen a few times. The rearrangement uses TRBV20-1 and TRBJ1-4, with D possibly matching TRBD1 (6 bases). V was pared by 1 base and J by 7 bases, with 16 bases between. Germline CDR1 DFQATT, CDR2 SNEGSKA (reference sequence). This CDR3 comprises 15 residues. Here the CDR3 reads CSARASWGAGEKLFF. For the CDR3, the DNA is TGCAGTGCTAGAGCTAGTTGGGGGGCTGGTGAAAAACTGTTTTTT.

This clonotype has ten or more counts. In nucleotides, the CDR3 is TGTGCCATCAGTGATGGAGCGGATACGCAGTATTTT. This encodes CAISDGADTQYF. This chain joins TRBV10-3 and TRBJ2-3; D is unclear. This CDR3 contains 12 residues. The V gene's germline CDR1 is ENHRY and CDR2 SYGVKD. With 3 bases removed from V and 6 bases from J, the gap between germline ends came to 7 bases.

This clonotype was counted only a few times. The chain carries TRBV20-1 and TRBJ2-1; 7 positions agree with TRBD1. Per the germline V gene, CDR1 is DFQATT and CDR2 is SNEGSKA (reference sequence). There are 11 residues in the CDR3. Unmatched junction bases numbered 6, after V lost 8 bases and J lost 8 bases. The DNA for the CDR3 is TGCAGTTTGACAGGGTGGGATGAGCAGTTCTTC. Translation gives CSLTGWDEQFF.

V is TRBV6-5 and J is TRBJ2-3; weak D call: TRBD1 (5 bases). Germline V lookup: CDR1 MNHEY, CDR2 SVGAGI. V lost 2 bases, J lost 6 bases, and 18 bases lay in between. The CDR3 contains 16 residues. In nucleotides, the CDR3 is TGTGCCAGCAGTTACGCAGAAGGGGCACTGGGGGATACGCAGTATTTT. As protein: CASSYAEGALGDTQYF.

The chain joins TRBV5-6 to TRBJ2-3; 7 positions match TRBD2. This CDR3 region has 14 residues. With 3 bases clipped from V and 4 bases from J, the junction kept 5 bases outside the gene matches. Germline V lookup: CDR1 SGHDT, CDR2 YYEEEE. Here the CDR3 reads CASSSKGGSDTQYF. The DNA of the CDR3 is TGTGCCAGCAGCTCAAAGGGAGGGTCAGATACGCAGTATTTT. Together with reference TRBV5-6 and TRBJ2-3, the CDR3 gives the full variable domain: DAGVTQSPTHLIKTRGQQVTLRCSPKSGHDTVSWYQQALGQGPQFIFQYYEEEERQRGNFPDRFSGHQFPNYSSELNVNALLLGDSALYLCASSSKGGSDTQYFGPGTRLTVL.

This clonotype was recorded a few times. The chain carries TRBV27 and TRBJ1-5; D perhaps matches TRBD1 (5 bases). CDR1 is MNHEY, CDR2 SMNVEV, per germline (reference sequence). The V gene lost 9 bases and the J gene lost 5 bases, with 14 bases spanning the gap. This CDR3 is 13 amino acids long. CDR3 loop: CASSPTGDQPQHF. The CDR3 DNA reads as TGTGCCAGTAGCCCGACGGGGGATCAGCCCCAGCATTTT.

In its sample, this clonotype was seen a few times. The rearrangement links TRBV7-8 to TRBJ1-5; the D is unclear. V dropped 2 bases and J dropped 6 bases, with 8 bases sitting between them. Germline V lookup: CDR1 SGHVS, CDR2 FQNEAQ. CDR3 length equals 13 residues. The CDR3 loop is CASSLIEGQPQHF. The CDR3 coding sequence is TGTGCCAGCAGCTTAATCGAGGGTCAGCCCCAGCATTTT.

The chain joins TRBV5-1 to TRBJ2-3; the D is unclear. CDR1 SGHRS and CDR2 YFSETQ come from the germline V gene. V was trimmed by 4 bases and J by 1 base, leaving 16 bases between them. The CDR3 is 16 residues long. The CDR3 sequence: CASSPDSQRGTDTQYF. In nucleotides, the CDR3 is TGCGCCAGCAGCCCAGACTCACAACGAGGCACAGATACGCAGTATTTT.

This clonotype was seen a few times. This chain connects TRBV20-1 to TRBJ1-1; 7 bases are a match to TRBD1. The V gene's germline CDR1 is DFQATT and CDR2 SNEGSKA (reference sequence). This CDR3 is built from 15 residues. With V trimmed by 6 bases and J by 0 bases, 10 bases remained unmatched. The CDR3 sequence: CSAGRDSVLNTEAFF. In nucleotides, the CDR3 is TGCAGTGCCGGCCGGGACAGCGTTCTGAACACTGAAGCTTTCTTT.

This clonotype has only a few counts. V is TRBV6-5 and J is TRBJ2-1; 7 bases agree with TRBD2. Unmatched junction bases numbered 2, after V lost 0 bases and J lost 3 bases. CDR1 is MNHEY and CDR2 is SVGAGI in the germline V gene. The CDR3 extends over 15 amino acids. CDR3 DNA sequence: TGTGCCAGCAGTTACTCGGGGGGGGACTACAATGAGCAGTTCTTC. Protein: CASSYSGGDYNEQFF.

In its sample, this clonotype was seen a few times. The V call is TRBV20-1, the J call TRBJ2-7, with 8 positions matching TRBD2. Germline-derived CDR1 and CDR2 are DFQATT and SNEGSKA (reference sequence). Trimming took 6 bases from V and 3 from J; bases not matched to a gene: 7. This CDR3 is built from 13 residues. The CDR3, as DNA: TGCAGTGCCCTCCTCGGGGGGGACTACGAGCAGTACTTC. Its translation: CSALLGGDYEQYF.

This clonotype was seen a handful of times. J is TRBJ2-1 and V is TRBV9; D might be TRBD1 (6 bases). Germline CDR1 reads SGDLS; CDR2 reads YYNGEE. The length of the CDR3 is 16 residues. Trimming stripped 0 bases from V and 1 base from J, with 11 bases between. CDR3 residues: CASSVGPGASYNEQFF. In nucleotides, the CDR3 is TGTGCCAGCAGCGTAGGGCCAGGGGCGTCCTACAATGAGCAGTTCTTC.

This clonotype was recorded a few times. The chain recombines TRBV12-3 or TRBV12-4 with TRBJ2-1; D gene ambiguous. V lost 1 base to trimming and J lost 12 bases, with 7 bases between them. CDR3 size: 11 residues. The CDR3 here is CASSLGWGQFF. The CDR3 DNA is TGTGCCAGCAGTTTAGGCTGGGGGCAGTTCTTC.

V is TRBV14 and J is TRBJ2-3; D tentatively fits TRBD1 or TRBD2 (6 bases each). CDR3 length equals 16 residues. V was shortened by 1 base and J by 2 bases, with 13 bases between the two germline ends. CDR1 and CDR2 from the germline V gene are SGHDN and FVKESK. CDR3 in amino acids: CASSQVGGGPTDTQYF. The DNA for the CDR3 is TGTGCCAGCAGCCAAGTAGGAGGGGGACCCACAGATACGCAGTATTTT.

The chain links TRBV29-1 to TRBJ2-7; D not resolved. Germline V gene lookup returns CDR1 SQVTM and CDR2 ANQGSEA. The V end was cut by 7 bases, the J end by 2 bases, with 12 bases between. CDR3 size: 12 residues. The CDR3 nucleotides read TGCAGCGCCCACGGAATGGCCTACGAGCAGTACTTC. This translates into CSAHGMAYEQYF.

This clonotype was observed a handful of times. The chain is built from TRBV29-1 and TRBJ2-5; D gene uncertain. CDR3 length: 14 residues. Germline assignment: CDR1 SQVTM and CDR2 ANQGSEA. V was shortened by 0 bases and J by 1 base, with 9 bases between the two germline ends. The CDR3 nucleotides are TGCAGCGTTGAAGATCTTGCCAGCCAAGAGACCCAGTACTTC. It encodes CSVEDLASQETQYF.

V usage is TRBV5-5 and J usage is TRBJ2-2; D might be TRBD2 (7 bases). Germline CDR1 is SGHKS and CDR2 is YYEKEE (reference sequence). Trimming left V 6 bases short and J 3 bases short, with 18 bases between. CDR3 length: 16 amino acids. The CDR3 region has the DNA TGTGCCAGCACCGCAGGCGGGGGCCTCTACACCGGGGAGCTGTTTTTT. It is translated as CASTAGGGLYTGELFF.

The rearrangement uses TRBV5-1 and TRBJ2-1; 10 bases fit TRBD2. Per the germline V gene, CDR1 is SGHRS and CDR2 is YFSETQ. V lost 5 bases, J lost 6 bases, and 8 bases stayed unmatched. This CDR3 contains 15 residues. This chain's CDR3 is CASRGEGLAPNEQFF. The CDR3 DNA sequence: TGCGCCAGCAGGGGTGAGGGACTAGCGCCCAATGAGCAGTTCTTC. Drawing the rest from reference TRBV5-1 and TRBJ2-1, the complete variable domain is KAGVTQTPRYLIKTRGQQVTLSCSPISGHRSVSWYQQTPGQGLQFLFEYFSETQRNKGNFPGRFSGRQFSNSRSEMNVSTLELGDSALYLCASRGEGLAPNEQFFGPGTRLTVL.

This chain joins TRBV12-3 or TRBV12-4 and TRBJ2-1, with TRBD2 matching 15 bases. V was clipped by 11 bases and J by 10 bases; unmatched bases: 24. The CDR3 has 19 residues. CDR3 DNA sequence: TGTGCCTTCAGTTTAAGGACTAGCGGGGGGGCCGGCCACCCAAGCGAGCAGTTCTTC. This codes for CAFSLRTSGGAGHPSEQFF.

The chain is built from TRBV4-2 and TRBJ2-7, with D unresolved. Per the germline V gene, CDR1 is LGHNA and CDR2 is YNFKEQ. Deletions cut 0 bases from V and 6 bases from J, with 3 bases between. The length of the CDR3 is 11 residues. In nucleotides, the CDR3 is TGTGCCAGCAGCCAAGAGGGCGAGCAGTACTTC. Translation: CASSQEGEQYF.

The V and J genes are TRBV12-3 or TRBV12-4 and TRBJ2-7; unclear D gene. The CDR3 runs to 12 residues. V dropped 5 bases and J dropped 6 bases, with 11 bases sitting between them. The CDR3 sequence: CASSPGRFEQYF. The CDR3 bases are TGTGCCAGCAGTCCCGGACGGTTCGAGCAGTACTTC.

V is TRBV19 and J is TRBJ2-3; 11 nucleotides agree with TRBD2. Germline lookup yields CDR1 LNHDA and CDR2 SQIVND (reference sequence). The CDR3 spans 14 residues. The V and J ends lost 3 bases and 9 bases, in that order; junction bases with no gene match: 5. As DNA, the CDR3 is TGTGCCAGTAGTATGGCTAGCGGGGGGCTGACGCAGTATTTT. Translating gives CASSMASGGLTQYF.

This rearrangement joins TRBV27 to TRBJ2-3; 10 bases align to TRBD2. The CDR3 totals 18 residues. With 3 bases clipped from V and 1 base from J, the junction kept 10 bases outside the gene matches. From germline, CDR1 is MNHEY and CDR2 SMNVEV (reference sequence). Here the CDR3 reads CASSFWLAGVSGTDTQYF. The CDR3 DNA is TGTGCCAGCAGTTTTTGGCTAGCGGGGGTCTCGGGCACAGATACGCAGTATTTT.

This clonotype has only a few counts. This chain uses TRBV29-1 with TRBJ2-3; D assignment may be TRBD1 or TRBD2 (6 bases each). V was trimmed by 3 bases and J by 8 bases, leaving 12 bases between them. The CDR3 is made up of 12 amino acids. Germline assignment: CDR1 SQVTM and CDR2 ANQGSEA. The chain's CDR3 is CSVEGGDGTQYF. The CDR3 region has the DNA TGCAGCGTTGAGGGGGGCGACGGTACGCAGTATTTT.